The present T cell receptor (beta chain) was sequenced within a study of OX40 agonist ivuxolimab in advanced cancers. Regarding the study as a whole: Antigen specificity remained undetermined for the expanded peripheral T cells. The study observed clonal expansion of CD4+ and CD8+ blood T cells by week 6 at 0.1 to 3.0 mg/kg.

With respect to this clone: The antigen is unknown.

The CDR3 is made up of 16 amino acids. The V gene end was trimmed by 3 bases and the J gene end by 2 bases; junction bases not matched to a gene: 10. CDR1 and CDR2 (germline): SGHDT, YYEEEE. Measured with immunoSEQ multiplex PCR; TCRdb has only the in-frame clones, and not every one. The table has tens of thousands of clones, approximately 90% seen once. The source is an adult with an advanced solid tumor such as melanoma, head and neck, liver or kidney cancer. This rearrangement joins TRBV5-6 to TRBJ2-5, with 7 bases fitting TRBD2. Sample: CD4+ or CD8+ T cells sorted from blood, taken in a trial of the OX40 agonist ivuxolimab. CDR3 DNA sequence: TGTGCCAGCAGCTCTGAGACTAGCCCGAGGCAAGAGACCCAGTACTTC. Protein product: CASSSETSPRQETQYF.